This T cell receptor (beta chain) was retrieved from a study of cytomegalovirus exposure and HLA in healthy donors. Study details: Most donors, less than 85% of a few hundred genotyped, fell in the Caucasian-associated ancestry cluster. Findings of the study overall: A later analysis appeared to link common viral pathogens to several of the most significant clusters. A later analysis linked a missense variant in DCLRE1C to the trimming of TCR beta V and J genes.

The V gene end was trimmed by 5 bases and the J gene end by 1 base; junction bases not matched to a gene: 11. The germline V gene has CDR1 MDHEN and CDR2 SYDVKM. This CDR3 is built from 16 residues. The PCR employed 60 Vbeta primers together with 13 Jbeta primers. Under the authors' procedure: Tens of millions of unique TCR beta chains, 9 million to 14 million shared, were counted in a later analysis. Sequencing used immunoSEQ multiplex PCR; TCRdb keeps in-frame clones, though not all of them. The DNA was the basis for D and trimming; V, J and clone size are from that table. The profile shows some 160,000 clones, around nine tenths of them singletons. In regard to this clone: The antigen remains unidentified.

The V call is TRBV28, the J call TRBJ2-7; TRBD2 aligns across 7 bases. This receptor was taken from a woman under 30 in good health and CMV-seronegative. Sequenced input: PBMCs. The chain's CDR3 is CASSRHGWGGSYEQYF. The CDR3 bases are TGTGCCAGCAGTAGGCACGGGTGGGGGGGGTCCTACGAGCAGTACTTC.